This T cell receptor (beta chain) was identified in a study of read filtering for tumor transcriptome and immune sequencing (dated by TCRdb to the early 2020s). Broadly, across the study: The cohort had under 20 male and approximately 15 female patients with a mean age of roughly 66 years, ranging from about 40 to 85. After DNase treatment, whole-transcriptome libraries were prepared with the TruSeq RNA Access Library Prep Kit. TCR-region mapped reads per sample ranged from about 4 to 11 million with IR-seq versus only about 75 to 1,400 with RNA-seq. Using the same bone marrow samples, the study compared TCR repertoires obtained by targeted immune repertoire sequencing with those obtained by bulk whole-transcriptome sequencing. As a main aim, a read-filtering strategy for immune repertoire data was addressed, with the specific question being whether clonotypes supported by a single read should be removed. By revised international staging, 8 or 9 patients were R-ISS I, 16 were R-ISS II and roughly 7 were R-ISS III. The study at large found these results: Rather than purified T cells, the sorted CD138-negative fraction was a mixed bone marrow immune population. In IR-seq, around 80% of clonotypes but 3.5% to 4% of total reads were represented by single-read clonotypes, whereas in RNA-seq, roughly three quarters of clonotypes and around 45% of reads were represented by single-read clonotypes. IR-seq captured clonotypes at much higher depth and more reliably than RNA-seq, and smaller IR-seq throughput sufficed to identify most shared clonotypes. The correlation between IR-seq and RNA-seq shared clonotype proportions was increased by removal of single-read clonotypes.

From a lookup of the germline V gene, CDR1 and CDR2 are MDHEN and SYDVKM. The CDR3 covers 12 residues, taking in both the cysteine and the phenylalanine. Only the CDR3 portion is preserved as DNA: 36 bases, with reading frame beginning at the first base. V is pared back by 2 bases and J by 7 bases, with 9 bases lying between the germline termini. Starting from about 400 ng RNA, TCR libraries were constructed with the Immunoverse kit using molecular barcoded adaptors that cover the alpha/delta and beta/gamma chains. TCR library preparation was performed with the same RNA that was used for transcriptome sequencing. Sequencing of the TCR libraries was done on an Illumina HiSeq 4000 with 2 x 150 cycles. The paper's data handling went like this. MiXCR aligned TCR reads to human V, D, J and C references and assembled the aligned reads into CDR3 clonotypes, with quality filtering and error correction included. The tcR package in R was used to analyze clonotype counts and gene usage diversity. Raw mapping reads were checked after the RNA-seq reads had been mapped by STAR aligner version 2.5.3a onto the human GRCh37 genome. IR-seq fastq files were randomly downsampled with Seqtk 1.3 to test the effect of sequencing depth on detected clonotypes. TCRdb's own reprocessing of the public reads used fastp at Q25 and MiXCR and kept productive beta chains. Each record represents a unique CDR3 protein, reported with the most common genes and DNA among its rows. The V and J calls were not made by the authors but by TCRdb's processing. The table for this sample lists fewer than 50,000 distinct CDR3 sequences; about 13% of them were counted only once. The top ten clonotypes cover 25% to 30% of the sample.

Every patient had bone marrow sampled at the time of active disease. Ficoll-Hypaque density gradient centrifugation was used to isolate the bone marrow mononuclear cells. To remove myeloma plasma cells, the cells were labeled with CD138 magnetic microbeads on a MACS separator, and CD138-negative cells were then collected by negative selection. Flow cytometry with CD138 antibodies on an Attune NxT was used to check how pure the isolated cells were. TRIzol reagent was used to extract total RNA, and a NanoDrop spectrophotometer was used to quantify the extracted RNA. For each patient, the CD138-negative bone marrow sample underwent paired RNA-seq and IR-seq. The sample holds many counts of this clonotype. What antigen it recognizes has not been identified. The sample holds no much larger clone one base away, and base qualities are not on file.

The material sequenced was a population of CD138-negative cells sorted from bone marrow. Taken with the paper, the label for cell subset or site translates to: bone marrow mononuclear cells depleted of CD138+ plasma/myeloma cells by negative magnetic selection. The origin of this receptor is a donor older than 35 with multiple myeloma. Recombination joined TRBV28 with TRBJ2-7; no D gene is confidently identified. The DNA is TGTGCCAGCAGTTTAAGAGTCCGGGAGCAGTACTTC. Translated, this is CASSLRVREQYF.